This T cell receptor beta chain was recovered during a study of neoadjuvant nivolumab and ipilimumab in lung cancer. V dropped 2 bases and J dropped 4; count of bases not matched to a gene: 3. This CDR3 contains 15 residues. CDR1 is MNHNS, CDR2 SASEGT, per germline. TCRdb's copy holds only in-frame clones and misses some; the assay was immunoSEQ multiplex PCR. The sample has about 25,000 clones, about 81% seen once; the top ten hold around 9.3%. The TCR sequence derives from an adult with non-small cell lung cancer. This specimen consisted of tumor tissue, obtained after neoadjuvant nivolumab, alone or with ipilimumab, at or shortly before surgery. The rearrangement joins TRBV6-1 to TRBJ2-5; TRBD2 aligns across 11 bases. CDR3 DNA sequence: TGTGCCAGCAGTGAAACTAGCGGGAGCCCAGAGACCCAGTACTTC. This encodes CASSETSGSPETQYF.